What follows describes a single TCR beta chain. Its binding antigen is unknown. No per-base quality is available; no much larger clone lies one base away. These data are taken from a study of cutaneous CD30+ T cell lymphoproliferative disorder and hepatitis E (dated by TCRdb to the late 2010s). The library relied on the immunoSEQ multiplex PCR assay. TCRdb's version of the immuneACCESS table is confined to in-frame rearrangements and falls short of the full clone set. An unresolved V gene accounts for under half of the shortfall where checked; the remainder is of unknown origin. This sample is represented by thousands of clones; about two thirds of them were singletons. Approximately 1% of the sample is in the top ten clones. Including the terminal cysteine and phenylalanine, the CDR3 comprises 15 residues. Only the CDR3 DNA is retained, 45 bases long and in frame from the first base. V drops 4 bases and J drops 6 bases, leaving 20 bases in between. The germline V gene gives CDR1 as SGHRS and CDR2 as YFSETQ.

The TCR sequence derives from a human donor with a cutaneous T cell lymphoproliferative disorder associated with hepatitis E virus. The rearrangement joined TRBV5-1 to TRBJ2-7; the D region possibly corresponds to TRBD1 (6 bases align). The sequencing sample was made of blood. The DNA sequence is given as TGCGCCAGCAGCGTAACAGCAGCACAGGGAATCGAGCAGTACTTC. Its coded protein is CASSVTAAQGIEQYF.